The rows below give T cell receptor beta chains drawn from one sample of a study of T cell responses to AZD1222 COVID-19 vaccine. Only in-frame clones appear in the TCRdb table, and some are missing; sequencing was by immunoSEQ multiplex PCR. Of 120,000 or so clones listed, 80% to 90% are singletons. The sequencing used peripheral blood, collected on day 0 of AZD1222 vaccination. These receptors all stem from an adult in good health. Each CDR3 is given with its conserved first and last residue. The D gene is left open where the match is weak. Where a row states a size, it is once, few, many or the class of an expanded clone; other rows omit it.

v_gene	j_gene	len	d_gene	abundance	CDR3aa	CDR3nt
TRBV6-5	TRBJ1-2	14	TRBD1	-	CASSYGQGAYGYTF	TGTGCCAGCAGTTACGGACAGGGAGCCTATGGCTACACCTTC
TRBV6-2/TRBV6-3	TRBJ2-1	13	-	-	CASSYTAYNEQFF	TGTGCCAGCAGTTACACAGCCTACAATGAGCAGTTCTTC
TRBV20-1	TRBJ2-2	14	TRBD2	-	CSASKGLEAGELFF	TGCAGTGCTAGTAAGGGACTAGAGGCCGGGGAGCTGTTTTTT
TRBV4-2	TRBJ2-1	15	TRBD2	-	CASSPSGTSYNEQFF	TGTGCCAGCAGCCCTTCCGGGACTAGCTACAATGAGCAGTTCTTC
TRBV6-2/TRBV6-3	TRBJ1-2	14	-	once	CASSYSRQGNGYTF	TGTGCCAGCAGTTACTCGAGGCAGGGTAATGGCTACACCTTC
TRBV6-5	TRBJ1-1	13	TRBD1	once	CASSPDRDTEAFF	TGTGCCAGCAGTCCAGACAGGGACACTGAAGCTTTCTTT
TRBV6-2/TRBV6-3	TRBJ1-5	16	TRBD1	-	CASSYTPGQGNQPQHF	TGTGCCAGCAGTTACACCCCGGGACAGGGTAATCAGCCCCAGCATTTT
TRBV28	TRBJ1-2	13	-	-	CASSFGKYYGYTF	TGTGCCAGCAGTTTTGGCAAGTACTATGGCTACACCTTC
TRBV9	TRBJ2-7	14	TRBD2	-	CASSEGGLASEQYF	TGTGCCAGCAGCGAGGGAGGACTAGCGTCCGAGCAGTACTTC
TRBV6-1	TRBJ2-3	16	-	-	CASSVGSRVIRDTQYF	TGTGCCAGCAGTGTCGGGTCCCGCGTCATTAGGGATACGCAGTATTTT
TRBV11-2	TRBJ1-2	15	-	once	CASSLDQGWGAGYTF	TGTGCCAGCAGCTTAGATCAAGGGTGGGGGGCTGGCTACACCTTC
TRBV6-5	TRBJ2-1	16	-	-	CASSLGLSGASNEQFF	TGTGCCAGCAGTTTAGGGCTTTCGGGGGCTTCGAATGAGCAGTTCTTC
TRBV5-5	TRBJ2-7	13	-	-	CASSLSRPTKQYF	TGTGCCAGCAGCTTGAGCAGGCCTACCAAGCAGTACTTC
TRBV19	TRBJ2-2	16	TRBD2	-	CASSAGTSGGTGELFF	TGTGCCAGTAGTGCCGGGACTAGCGGGGGAACCGGGGAGCTGTTTTTT
TRBV4-2	TRBJ1-6	16	-	-	CASSQVKGRADSPLHF	TGTGCCAGCAGCCAAGTGAAGGGACGGGCGGATTCACCCCTCCACTTT
TRBV6-6	TRBJ1-1	13	TRBD1	once	CASSGQAASEAFF	TGTGCCAGCAGTGGACAGGCGGCTTCTGAAGCTTTCTTT
TRBV2	TRBJ1-2	11	-	-	CASTLDLGYTF	TGTGCCAGCACCCTAGACCTGGGCTACACCTTC
TRBV5-1	TRBJ1-2	15	-	-	CASSFGLQGEYGYTF	TGCGCCAGCAGCTTTGGGTTACAGGGAGAATATGGCTACACCTTC
TRBV29-1	TRBJ2-1	11	TRBD2	-	CSARGRGEQFF	TGCAGCGCGCGCGGGAGGGGTGAGCAGTTCTTC
TRBV12-3/TRBV12-4	TRBJ2-7	13	-	-	CASTVSPRLEQYF	TGTGCCAGCACCGTCTCCCCTCGGCTCGAGCAGTACTTC
TRBV7-2	TRBJ1-5	19	-	-	CASSLDGDDPIYSNQPQHF	TGTGCCAGCAGCTTAGATGGGGACGATCCTATTTATAGCAATCAGCCCCAGCATTTT
TRBV18	TRBJ1-5	14	-	few	CASSPAGSNQPQHF	TGTGCCAGCTCCCCAGCGGGTAGCAATCAGCCCCAGCATTTT
TRBV10-3	TRBJ2-7	13	-	-	CAISDRTTYEQYF	TGTGCCATCAGTGACAGGACCACCTACGAGCAGTACTTC
TRBV10-3	TRBJ2-1	15	TRBD2	-	CAISDSSGGYNEQFF	TGTGCCATCAGTGATTCTAGCGGGGGATACAATGAGCAGTTCTTC
TRBV11-2	TRBJ1-2	13	-	-	CASSPIRDGGYTF	TGTGCCAGCAGCCCTATCCGGGACGGCGGCTACACCTTC
TRBV4-1	TRBJ1-2	12	-	few	CASSYSGKGYTF	TGCGCCAGCAGCTATTCCGGGAAGGGCTACACCTTC
TRBV2	TRBJ2-7	13	-	few	CASSDVRVYEQYF	TGTGCCAGCAGTGACGTTAGAGTCTACGAGCAGTACTTC
TRBV6-6	TRBJ2-1	14	-	few	CASSYSAGGNEQFF	TGTGCCAGCAGTTACTCAGCAGGAGGGAATGAGCAGTTCTTC
TRBV9	TRBJ2-5	14	-	-	CASSAPDSQETQYF	TGTGCCAGCAGCGCCCCGGACAGCCAAGAGACCCAGTACTTC
TRBV21-1	TRBJ2-7	17	-	-	CASSKAQGGHSSYEQYF	TGTGCCAGCAGCAAAGCTCAAGGAGGACACTCGTCCTACGAGCAGTACTTC
TRBV7-9	TRBJ2-5	13	-	-	CASSRGLRETQYF	TGTGCCAGCAGCCGGGGACTCAGAGAGACCCAGTACTTC
TRBV18	TRBJ2-3	17	-	-	CASSPPRKGIVGDTQYF	TGTGCCAGCTCACCACCGAGAAAGGGAATAGTGGGGGATACGCAGTATTTT
TRBV2	TRBJ1-1	15	-	-	CASTWEGGAYTEAFF	TGTGCCAGCACCTGGGAGGGGGGCGCGTACACTGAAGCTTTCTTT
TRBV4-1	TRBJ2-5	16	TRBD1	-	CASSPGRGQRIETQYF	TGCGCCAGCAGCCCTGGTAGGGGGCAGAGGATAGAGACCCAGTACTTC
TRBV7-9	TRBJ1-2	17	TRBD1	once	CASSWGTGARVNYGYTF	TGTGCCAGCAGCTGGGGGACAGGGGCCCGAGTTAACTATGGCTACACCTTC
TRBV7-9	TRBJ1-6	15	TRBD1	-	CASSLGDRAYSPLHF	TGTGCCAGCAGCTTAGGGGACAGGGCGTATTCACCACTCCACTTT